This T cell receptor beta chain appears in the sequencing data of a study of T cells in Graves' hyperthyroidism and ophthalmopathy (dated by TCRdb to the late 2010s). About the full investigation: Peripheral blood was sampled at the time of initial diagnosis, prior to any treatment. To identify distinguishing TCR V-J signatures, a discovery cohort of about a hundred patients was used, comprising 40 to 45 with Graves' ophthalmopathy and around 60 with stable Graves' hyperthyroidism. Whether ophthalmopathy could be predicted prospectively was tested in an independent validation cohort made up of 18 to 20 hyperthyroidism patients plus 17 patients who later progressed to ophthalmopathy. For training and testing, the 100 or so patients in the discovery cohort were randomly divided in a 7:3 ratio. Thyroid tissue and blood T-cell repertoires from six Graves' hyperthyroidism patients were also compared in the study. After sampling, hyperthyroidism patients received methimazole starting at 30 mg daily, and ophthalmopathy patients received high-dose intravenous methylprednisolone. The paper reports TCR Vbeta CDR3 sequencing of some 140 peripheral blood samples: under 45 ophthalmopathy, roughly 74 hyperthyroidism and about 17 progressor patients. What the authors observed across the whole study: In validation, progression to ophthalmopathy was predicted by the model with around 71% sensitivity and roughly 76% specificity, a median of 6.5 months before onset. Most expanded thyroid clonotypes (frequency above 0.001) were also detected in blood, a finding suggesting that blood repertoires may reflect thyroid immune responses. Sample size was not statistically predetermined, and investigators were not blinded to group allocation. A model built on a 13 V-J signature distinguished ophthalmopathy from stable hyperthyroidism, reaching around 90% sensitivity and about 81% specificity in cross-validation and 80%/75% in testing.

In the ophthalmopathy patients, disease was moderately to severely active, with a Clinical Activity Score of 3 or more, a NOSPECS grade of 4 or more, and a duration of less than 3 months. Patients with uncontrolled infections, other autoimmune diseases, pregnancy or lactation were excluded. Diagnoses were based on clinical symptoms, serum thyroxine and TRAb, thyroid ultrasound and orbital computed tomography. PBMCs were separated from under 11 ml of fresh peripheral blood using Ficoll-Paque density gradient centrifugation. Trizol reagent was used to extract total RNA, and RNA quality was then checked on an Agilent 2100 Bioanalyzer. The TCR beta CDR3 regions were amplified from RNA transcripts. For the first round of RT-PCR on the TCR CDR3, the HTBI primer set was used together with the Qiagen OneStep RT-PCR kit. Libraries were constructed in a second round of multiplex PCR, after which size selection and purification were carried out. Sequencing of the libraries was done on an Illumina HiSeq2000 using paired-end 100 bp reads. Under the source paper's analysis protocol: Raw data were processed with SOAPnuke, discarding reads with adapters, uncalled bases, mean Phred below 15, or no exact constant-primer or identifier match. COPE v1.2.5 was used to merge the high-quality paired reads, and each unique nucleotide sequence was defined as a clonotype. MiTCR v1.1 was used to align clonotypes to the IMGT TRBV, TRBD and TRBJ reference segments. The analysis included only V-J combinations with a frequency above 0.0001, which together covered roughly 99% of the repertoires. A TCS score was defined as the ratio of F50 (clonal expansion) to E x V (chaos), with BLOSUM62-based TCRdist applied between CDR3 peptides within each V-J. Welch's t-statistics and random forest reduced approximately 520 V-J features to 13, which were used in a naive Bayes classifier (R e1071). TCRdb itself trimmed the public reads at Q25 with fastp, ran MiXCR and retained productive beta chains. Each entry is one CDR3 protein sequence, shown with its most common DNA and genes. These V and J calls are TCRdb output, not the study's own analysis. This sample has hundreds of thousands of distinct CDR3 sequences in its table, and over 20% of those were observed once. The ten largest account for 35% to 40% of the sample.

The germline V gene encodes CDR1 MNHEY and CDR2 SMNVEV (reference sequence). Trimming takes 6 bases from V and 0 bases from J, and the germline ends sit 11 bases apart. CDR3 length: 14 amino acids, cysteine to phenylalanine. Just the 42-base CDR3 DNA is kept, in frame starting at base 1. This clonotype was observed once. Its target antigen remains unknown. No much larger clone is present one base from it, and per-base qualities are unavailable. On its own, one read is weak support. Recombination linked TRBV27 to TRBJ1-1, and TRBD1 may be the D gene, going by 5 matching bases. The receptor's source is a woman between 35 and 50 years old with Graves' ophthalmopathy. Sequenced sample: blood. The CDR3 sequence is CASSPGRLNTEAFF. The DNA sequence is TGTGCCAGCAGCCCGGGACGGTTGAACACTGAAGCTTTCTTT.